The rows below give T cell receptor beta chains drawn from one sample of a study of shared clonotypes between healthy human individuals. The protocol was immunoSEQ multiplex PCR, while the TCRdb copy is restricted to in-frame clones and leaves out a portion. The sample comprises about 2 million clones, 85% to 95% of which are singletons, and roughly 0.13% rests with the top ten. The sample was naive CD4+ T cells sorted from blood. Receptors originate from a man aged 18 to 29 in good health. Each CDR3 is given with its conserved first and last residue. D genes are given only for firm matches. Part of the rows lack a size; the others show once, few, many or a class for expanded clones.

>TRBV27|.|TRBD1|TRBJ1-6
TGTGCCAGCAGTGGACGACAGGGGTGGGATTTATCACCCCTCCACTTT
CASSGRQGWDLSPLHF
>TRBV28|.|.|TRBJ1-6
TGTGCCAGCAGTTTTTCCCCTGGGGCCCACCTTCATAATTCACCCCTCCACTTT
CASSFSPGAHLHNSPLHF
>TRBV7-2|once|.|TRBJ2-3
TGTGCCAGCAGCTTACTAGCAGTCACTAGCACAGATACGCAGTATTTT
CASSLLAVTSTDTQYF
>TRBV5-4|.|.|TRBJ2-2
TGTGCCAGCAGCTTGGCACAGGTGAACACCGGGGAGCTGTTTTTT
CASSLAQVNTGELFF
>TRBV25-1|few|TRBD1|TRBJ1-4
TGTGCCAGCGCGGACAGGGGGCGGGAGAAACTGTTTTTT
CASADRGREKLFF
>TRBV6-1|.|TRBD1|TRBJ1-6
TGTGCCAGCAGGGACAGGGTGTTTGATTCACCCCTCCACTTT
CASRDRVFDSPLHF
>TRBV5-4|.|.|TRBJ2-5
TGTGCCAGCAGCTTGGGAGGGCCCCAAGAGACCCAGTACTTC
CASSLGGPQETQYF
>TRBV30|.|TRBD1|TRBJ2-7
TGTGCCTGGAGCCTGACAGGGAGCTTCGAGCAGTACTTC
CAWSLTGSFEQYF
>TRBV20-1|.|.|TRBJ1-2
TGCAGTGCTAGGTGGGGTGCTGGCTACACCTTC
CSARWGAGYTF
>TRBV15|.|.|TRBJ1-4
TGTGCCACCAGCAGAGTGGGGGGCGGGGGTGAAAAACTGTTTTTT
CATSRVGGGGEKLFF